This T cell receptor beta chain was documented in a study of T cells in Graves' hyperthyroidism and ophthalmopathy. The wider study: Sampling of peripheral blood happened at initial diagnosis, prior to any treatment. Findings and caveats of the study: Within blood appeared most thyroid clonotypes that had expanded above 0.001.

This clonotype showed up many times. The antigen is not known. The CDR3 sequence is 19 residues long. The V end was cut by 0 bases, the J end by 4 bases, with 19 bases between. The germline gives CDR1 SGHVS, CDR2 FQNEAQ. Researchers amplified the TCR beta CDR3 regions from RNA transcripts. Carried out on the TCR CDR3, a first-round RT-PCR used the HTBI primer set. Using its own MiXCR run on the multiplex PCR reads, TCRdb lists one record per CDR3 protein. Here the sample spans about 480,000 distinct CDR3 sequences, about 15% being singletons. Together with thyroid ultrasound, orbital computed tomography, serum thyroxine and TRAb, clinical symptoms were used for diagnoses. Extraction of PBMCs used roughly 9.3 ml of fresh peripheral blood.

The TCR originated in a woman younger than 30 with Graves' hyperthyroidism. This sequence joins TRBV7-8 and TRBJ2-6; D is possibly TRBD1 or TRBD2 (5 bases each). Specimen: blood. The CDR3 region is CASSLARGDGQRGANVLTF. CDR3 sequence (DNA): TGTGCCAGCAGCTTAGCGCGTGGGGACGGGCAGAGAGGGGCCAACGTCCTGACTTTC.